The 17 T cell receptor beta chains in this list originate from one sample, sequenced in a study of T-cell memory formation after mild COVID-19 (dated by TCRdb to the early 2020s). Libraries were prepared through 5' RACE. TCRdb shows the sequencer as Illumina NovaSeq 6000. TCRdb ran its own pipeline on the public reads, namely fastp trimming at Q25 and MiXCR clone calling, and kept in-frame beta chains. Merged by CDR3 protein, the rows form single entries marked with the most common genes and DNA. The sample includes 150,000 or so distinct CDR3 sequences, with approximately 10% observed a single time. Approximately 4% of the sample belongs to the ten largest clones. The source material was PBMCs or a T cell subset sorted from them (not recorded which). These receptors originate from a man in his late teens or twenties who had mild COVID-19 (a few samples of this study predate the infection). The sample titles of this study are shuffled in the database, so cell type and time point are left out; the donor was told from shared clones.

This clonotype was detected only a few times. The V gene is TRBV12-3 or TRBV12-4, the J gene TRBJ2-1; 13 bases match TRBD2. J gave up 8 bases and V 8 bases, and 6 bases lay outside the gene matches. The CDR3 contains 14 residues. This CDR3 reads CASALAGGPDEQFF. The CDR3 DNA reads TGTGCCAGCGCACTAGCGGGGGGGCCCGATGAGCAGTTCTTC.

J is TRBJ1-1 and V is TRBV28; maybe TRBD1 (5 bases). The V gene's germline CDR1 is MDHEN and CDR2 SYDVKM. Trimming pared 6 bases from V and 3 bases from J, leaving 23 bases between. The CDR3 is made up of 17 amino acids. DNA for the CDR3: TGTGCCAGCAGCCCCCGACTTGGTAGGGGAGGGGACACTGAAGCTTTCTTT. Its protein product is CASSPRLGRGGDTEAFF.

In its sample, this clonotype is large. This chain joins TRBV7-2 and TRBJ1-1; 7 bases fit TRBD1. This CDR3 contains 13 residues. CDR1 SGHTA and CDR2 FQGNSA come from the germline V gene. J gave up 4 bases and V 4 bases, and 3 bases lay outside the gene matches. The CDR3 sequence: CASSYRQGTEAFF. The DNA of the CDR3 is TGTGCCAGCAGCTACCGACAGGGCACTGAAGCTTTCTTT.

The chain has TRBV12-5 and TRBJ2-3; D is unclear. The CDR3 has 17 amino acids. V lost 5 bases to trimming and J lost 5 bases, with 23 bases between them. Germline lookup yields CDR1 LGHNT and CDR2 FRNRAP. This CDR3 is CASGKGYDGLSGDTQYF. The CDR3 coding sequence is TGTGCTAGTGGTAAGGGTTACGACGGGCTTAGTGGAGATACGCAGTATTTT.

The chain recombines TRBV2 with TRBJ1-6, with D possibly being TRBD1 (6 bases). The CDR3 is made up of 14 amino acids. Trimming cost V 7 bases and J 9 bases, with 16 bases left between them. Germline V CDR1 and CDR2: SNHLY, FYNNEI. The CDR3 region is CASNRQESVSPLHF. For the CDR3, the DNA is TGTGCCAGCAATAGACAGGAGAGCGTTTCACCCCTCCACTTT.

The chain joins TRBV4-2 to TRBJ1-2; TRBD1 is a possible D gene (6 bases). In germline, CDR1 is LGHNA, CDR2 YNFKEQ. Trimming stripped 1 base from V and 2 bases from J, with 11 bases between. The CDR3 covers 15 residues. The CDR3 sequence is CASSQGTVRNYGYTF. CDR3 nucleotides: TGTGCCAGCAGCCAAGGGACAGTTAGGAACTATGGCTACACCTTC.

This clonotype was observed at least ten times. The rearrangement uses TRBV5-1 and TRBJ2-3; perhaps TRBD2 as D (6 bases). The germline gives CDR1 SGHRS, CDR2 YFSETQ. V was shortened by 5 bases and J by 2 bases, with 18 bases between the two germline ends. This CDR3 is built from 16 residues. The CDR3 sequence: CASRRVGGLNTDTQYF. The CDR3 DNA reads as TGCGCCAGCAGGAGGGTCGGGGGATTGAACACAGATACGCAGTATTTT.

This chain connects TRBV4-3 to TRBJ2-2, with 9 bases lining up with TRBD1. Germline CDR1 reads LGHNA; CDR2 reads YSLEER. The CDR3 covers 17 residues. V dropped 4 bases and J dropped 4; count of bases not matched to a gene: 10. Written as DNA, the CDR3 is TGCGCCAGCAGCCCCTATACGGGACAGGGCTCCACCGGGGAGCTGTTTTTT. Amino acid sequence: CASSPYTGQGSTGELFF.

The J gene is TRBJ2-4, the V gene TRBV12-3 or TRBV12-4; D is possibly TRBD1 or TRBD2 (5 bases each). The CDR3 is 15 amino acids. V was shortened by 3 bases and J by 9 bases, with 18 bases between the two germline ends. The chain's CDR3 is CASSFGRAGPGIQYF. The CDR3, as DNA: TGTGCCAGCAGTTTCGGGCGGGCAGGGCCGGGCATTCAGTACTTC.

In DNA form, the CDR3 reads TGTGCCAGCTCACCAGAGAGGGGATACTATGGCTACACCTTC. It translates to CASSPERGYYGYTF. The chain recombines TRBV18 with TRBJ1-2; D may be TRBD1 (5 bases). V was cut by 2 bases and J by 3 bases, with 10 bases left in between. The CDR3 spans 14 residues. Germline V lookup: CDR1 KGHSH, CDR2 LQKENI.

J is TRBJ2-3 and V is TRBV5-1, with a possible D match to TRBD1 (5 bases). Trimming removed 4 bases at V and 2 bases at J, with 20 bases between. The CDR3 contains 17 residues. Germline V gives CDR1 SGHRS, CDR2 YFSETQ. The CDR3 coding sequence is TGCGCCAGCAGCGCTGCCCCCCAGGGCGCGAACACAGATACGCAGTATTTT. It encodes CASSAAPQGANTDTQYF.

This clonotype was picked up many times. This chain uses TRBV12-3 or TRBV12-4 with TRBJ1-1, with D possibly matching TRBD1 (5 bases). V gave up 3 bases and J gave up 0 bases, with 8 bases separating them. The CDR3 consists of 14 residues. CDR3 residues: CASSLDNLNTEAFF. CDR3 in DNA: TGTGCCAGCAGTTTGGACAATTTGAACACTGAAGCTTTCTTT.

V and J are TRBV29-1 and TRBJ1-1, with D tentatively TRBD1 (6 bases). This CDR3 comprises 13 residues. Germline assignment: CDR1 SQVTM and CDR2 ANQGSEA. Trimming removed 6 bases from V and 1 base from J, with 12 bases in between. The CDR3 here is CSVPWTANTEAFF. CDR3 DNA sequence: TGCAGCGTGCCTTGGACAGCGAACACTGAAGCTTTCTTT.

A few counts support this clonotype. V gene TRBV29-1 combines with J gene TRBJ1-3; 7 bases are a match to TRBD1. Germline V gene lookup returns CDR1 SQVTM and CDR2 ANQGSEA. Trimming removed 3 bases from V and 2 bases from J; junction bases left unmatched: 7. This CDR3 is built from 15 residues. CDR3 sequence (DNA): TGCAGCGTTGAGTCGACAGGGTCGCCTGGAAACACCATATATTTT. Protein product: CSVESTGSPGNTIYF.

The chain carries TRBV20-1 and TRBJ1-1; 9 bases are a match to TRBD1. With 5 bases clipped from V and 6 bases from J, the junction kept 7 bases outside the gene matches. Looked up from germline, CDR1 is DFQATT and CDR2 is SNEGSKA (reference sequence). The CDR3 contains 13 residues. The CDR3: CSAPKTGGPEAFF. The CDR3 nucleotides read TGCAGTGCTCCGAAAACAGGGGGCCCTGAAGCTTTCTTT.

This clonotype was counted ten times or more. The CDR3 DNA is TGTGCCAGCAGCCCGGTCTCTGGAAACACCATATATTTT. Protein sequence: CASSPVSGNTIYF. The genes are TRBV6-6 and TRBJ1-3, with D hard to call. The germline V gene has CDR1 MNHNY and CDR2 SVGAGI (reference sequence). Trimming took 6 bases from V and 0 from J, leaving 6 bases between them. There are 13 residues in the CDR3.

This clonotype was observed many times. This rearrangement joins TRBV5-1 to TRBJ2-7, with 7 bases identical to TRBD1. Germline trimming cut 0 bases from V and 3 bases from J; bases unmatched to any gene: 6. The germline V gene encodes CDR1 SGHRS and CDR2 YFSETQ. There are 15 residues in the CDR3. This chain's CDR3 is CASSLGPDRSYEQYF. CDR3 DNA: TGCGCCAGCAGCTTGGGTCCGGACAGGAGCTACGAGCAGTACTTC.